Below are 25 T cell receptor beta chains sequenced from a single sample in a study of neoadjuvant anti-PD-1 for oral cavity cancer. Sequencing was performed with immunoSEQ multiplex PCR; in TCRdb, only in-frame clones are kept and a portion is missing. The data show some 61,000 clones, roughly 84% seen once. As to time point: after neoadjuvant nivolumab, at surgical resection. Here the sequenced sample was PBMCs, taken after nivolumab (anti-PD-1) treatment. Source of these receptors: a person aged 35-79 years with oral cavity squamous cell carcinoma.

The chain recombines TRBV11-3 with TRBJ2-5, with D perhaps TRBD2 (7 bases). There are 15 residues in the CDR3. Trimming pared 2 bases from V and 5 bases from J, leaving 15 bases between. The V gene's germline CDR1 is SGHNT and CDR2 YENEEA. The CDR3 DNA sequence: TGTGCCAGCAGCTTACGAGGGGGGGGTCTGGAGACCCAGTACTTC. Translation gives CASSLRGGGLETQYF.

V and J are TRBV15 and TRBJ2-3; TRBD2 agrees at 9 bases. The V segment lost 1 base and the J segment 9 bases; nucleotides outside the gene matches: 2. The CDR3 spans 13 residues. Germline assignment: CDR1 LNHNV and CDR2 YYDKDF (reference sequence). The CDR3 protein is CATSRASGVTQYF. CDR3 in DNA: TGTGCCACCAGCAGAGCTAGCGGGGTAACGCAGTATTTT.

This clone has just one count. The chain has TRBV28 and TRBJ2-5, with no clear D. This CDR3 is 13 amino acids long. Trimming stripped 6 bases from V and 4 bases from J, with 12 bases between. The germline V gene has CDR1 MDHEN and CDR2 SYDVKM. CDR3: CASSERSRETQYF. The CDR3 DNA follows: TGTGCCAGCAGCGAACGGTCCAGAGAGACCCAGTACTTC.

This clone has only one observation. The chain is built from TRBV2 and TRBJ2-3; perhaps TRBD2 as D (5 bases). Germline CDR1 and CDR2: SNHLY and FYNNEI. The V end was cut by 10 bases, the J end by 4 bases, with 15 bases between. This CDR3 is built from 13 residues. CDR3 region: CATGWSGADTQYF. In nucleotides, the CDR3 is TGTGCCACCGGCTGGAGCGGCGCAGATACGCAGTATTTT.

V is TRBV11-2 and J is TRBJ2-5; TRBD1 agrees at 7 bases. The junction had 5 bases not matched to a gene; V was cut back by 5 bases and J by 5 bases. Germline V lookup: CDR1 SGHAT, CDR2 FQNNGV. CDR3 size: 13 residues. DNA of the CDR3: TGTGCCAGCAGCCTGGGACAGACCGAGACCCAGTACTTC. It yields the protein CASSLGQTETQYF.

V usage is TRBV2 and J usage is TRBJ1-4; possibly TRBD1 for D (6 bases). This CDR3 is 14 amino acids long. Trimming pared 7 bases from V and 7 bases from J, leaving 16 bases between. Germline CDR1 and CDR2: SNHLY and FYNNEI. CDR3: CASIDRTGGEKLFF. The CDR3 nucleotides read TGTGCCAGCATTGACAGGACCGGGGGTGAAAAACTGTTTTTT.

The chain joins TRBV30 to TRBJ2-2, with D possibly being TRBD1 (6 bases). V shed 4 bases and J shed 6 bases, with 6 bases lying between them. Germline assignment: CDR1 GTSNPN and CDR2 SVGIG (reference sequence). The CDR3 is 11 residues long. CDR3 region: CAWTGAGELFF. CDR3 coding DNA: TGTGCCTGGACAGGGGCCGGGGAGCTGTTTTTT.

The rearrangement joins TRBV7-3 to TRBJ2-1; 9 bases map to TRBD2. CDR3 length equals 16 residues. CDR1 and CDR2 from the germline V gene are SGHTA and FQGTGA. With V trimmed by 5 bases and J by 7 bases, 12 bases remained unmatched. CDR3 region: CASSPEGGRAANEQFF. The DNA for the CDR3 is TGTGCCAGCAGCCCCGAAGGCGGGAGGGCCGCGAATGAGCAGTTCTTC.

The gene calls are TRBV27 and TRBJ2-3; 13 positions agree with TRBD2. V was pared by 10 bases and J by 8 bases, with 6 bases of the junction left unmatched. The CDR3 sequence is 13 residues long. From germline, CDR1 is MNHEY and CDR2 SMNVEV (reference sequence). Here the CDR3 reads CAIRTSGSFTQYF. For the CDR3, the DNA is TGTGCCATCCGGACTAGCGGGAGTTTTACGCAGTATTTT.

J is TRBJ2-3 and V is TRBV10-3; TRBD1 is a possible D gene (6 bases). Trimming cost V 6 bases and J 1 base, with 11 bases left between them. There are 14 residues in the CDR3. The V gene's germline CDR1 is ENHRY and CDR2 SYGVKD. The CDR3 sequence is CAIRDSGGTDTQYF. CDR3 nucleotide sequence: TGTGCCATCAGGGACTCAGGGGGCACAGATACGCAGTATTTT.

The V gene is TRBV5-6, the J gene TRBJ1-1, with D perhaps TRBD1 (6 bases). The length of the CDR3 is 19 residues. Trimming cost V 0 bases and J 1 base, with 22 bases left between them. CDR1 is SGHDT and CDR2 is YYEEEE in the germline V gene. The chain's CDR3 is CASSLVIRDTLVKNTEAFF. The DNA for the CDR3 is TGTGCCAGCAGCTTGGTGATACGGGACACCCTAGTAAAGAACACTGAAGCTTTCTTT. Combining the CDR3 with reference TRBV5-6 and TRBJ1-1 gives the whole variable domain DAGVTQSPTHLIKTRGQQVTLRCSPKSGHDTVSWYQQALGQGPQFIFQYYEEEERQRGNFPDRFSGHQFPNYSSELNVNALLLGDSALYLCASSLVIRDTLVKNTEAFFGQGTRLTVV.

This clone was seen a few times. The DNA of the CDR3 is TGTGCCAGCAGCCCTCCGGGACTAGCGGGAGATGAGCAGTACTTC. It translates to CASSPPGLAGDEQYF. This chain uses TRBV7-9 with TRBJ2-7; TRBD2 matches 14 bases. Unmatched junction bases numbered 7, after V lost 5 bases and J lost 7 bases. This CDR3 has 15 amino acids. Per germline, CDR1 SEHNR and CDR2 FQNEAQ (reference sequence).

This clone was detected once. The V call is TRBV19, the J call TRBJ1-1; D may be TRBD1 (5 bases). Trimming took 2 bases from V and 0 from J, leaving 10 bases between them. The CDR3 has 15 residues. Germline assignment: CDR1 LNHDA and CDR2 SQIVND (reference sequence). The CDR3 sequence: CASSISGGLNTEAFF. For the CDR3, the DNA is TGTGCCAGTAGTATATCGGGGGGTCTGAACACTGAAGCTTTCTTT.

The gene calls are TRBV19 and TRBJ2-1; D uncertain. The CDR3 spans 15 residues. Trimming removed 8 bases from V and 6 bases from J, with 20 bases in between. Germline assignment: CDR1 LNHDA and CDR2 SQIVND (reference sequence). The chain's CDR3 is CASPPPRRYGNEQFF. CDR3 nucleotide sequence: TGTGCCAGTCCCCCTCCCAGGCGGTACGGCAATGAGCAGTTCTTC.

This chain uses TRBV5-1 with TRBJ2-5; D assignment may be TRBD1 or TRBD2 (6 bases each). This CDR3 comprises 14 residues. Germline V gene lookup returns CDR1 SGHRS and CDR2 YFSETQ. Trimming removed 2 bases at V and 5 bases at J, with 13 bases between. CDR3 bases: TGCGCCAGCAGCTTAGGGGGGCCAGGGGAGACCCAGTACTTC. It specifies CASSLGGPGETQYF.

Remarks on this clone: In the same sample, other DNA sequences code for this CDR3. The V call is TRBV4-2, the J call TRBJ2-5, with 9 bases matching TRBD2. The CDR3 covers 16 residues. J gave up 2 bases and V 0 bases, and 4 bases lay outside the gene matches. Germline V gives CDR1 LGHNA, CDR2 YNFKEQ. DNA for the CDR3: TGTGCCAGCAGCCAAGATAGCGGGAGAGTTCAAGAGACCCAGTACTTC. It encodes CASSQDSGRVQETQYF.

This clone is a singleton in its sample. The CDR3 coding sequence is TGTGCCAGCCAGCTCGGTCCCCGTGAAGCTTTCTTT. Protein product: CASQLGPREAFF. The rearrangement joins TRBV7-9 to TRBJ1-1; D not resolved. Per the germline V gene, CDR1 is SEHNR and CDR2 is FQNEAQ (reference sequence). V lost 8 bases and J 7 bases, leaving 14 bases between the germline ends. CDR3 length: 12 amino acids. Using reference TRBV7-9 and TRBJ1-1 for the parts outside the CDR3, the full variable domain is DTGVSQNPRHKITKRGQNVTFRCDPISEHNRLYWYRQTLGQGPEFLTYFQNEAQLEKSRLLSDRFSAERPKGSFSTLEIQRTEQGDSAMYLCASQLGPREAFFGQGTRLTVV.

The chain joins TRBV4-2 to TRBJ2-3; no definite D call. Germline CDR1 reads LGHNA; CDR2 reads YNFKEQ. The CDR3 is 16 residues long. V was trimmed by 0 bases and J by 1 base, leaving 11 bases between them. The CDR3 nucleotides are TGTGCCAGCAGCCAAGATGGCACGTCCCGCACAGATACGCAGTATTTT. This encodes CASSQDGTSRTDTQYF.

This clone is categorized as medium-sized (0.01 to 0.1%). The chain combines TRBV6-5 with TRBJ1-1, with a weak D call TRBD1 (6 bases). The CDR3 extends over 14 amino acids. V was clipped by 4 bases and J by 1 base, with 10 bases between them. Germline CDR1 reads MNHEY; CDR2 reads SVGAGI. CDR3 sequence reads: CASSWQGRNTEAFF. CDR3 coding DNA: TGTGCCAGCAGTTGGCAGGGGAGGAACACTGAAGCTTTCTTT.

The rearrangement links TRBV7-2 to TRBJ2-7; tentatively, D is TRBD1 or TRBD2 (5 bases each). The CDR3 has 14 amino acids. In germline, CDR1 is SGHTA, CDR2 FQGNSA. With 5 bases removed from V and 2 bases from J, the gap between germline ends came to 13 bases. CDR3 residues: CASSTGDRTYEQYF. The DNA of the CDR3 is TGTGCCAGCAGCACCGGGGACCGCACCTACGAGCAGTACTTC.

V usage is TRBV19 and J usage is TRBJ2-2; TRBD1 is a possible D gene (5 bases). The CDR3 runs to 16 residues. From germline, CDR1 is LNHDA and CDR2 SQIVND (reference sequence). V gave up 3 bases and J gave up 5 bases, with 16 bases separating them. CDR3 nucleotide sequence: TGTGCCAGTAGTATGGTGGCAGGGCTAAGGACCGGGGAGCTGTTTTTT. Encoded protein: CASSMVAGLRTGELFF.

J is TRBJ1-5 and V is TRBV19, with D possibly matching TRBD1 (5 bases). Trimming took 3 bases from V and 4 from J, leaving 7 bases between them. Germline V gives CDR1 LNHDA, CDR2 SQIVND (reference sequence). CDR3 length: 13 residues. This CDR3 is CASSIGTNQPQHF. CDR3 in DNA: TGTGCCAGTAGTATTGGGACGAATCAGCCCCAGCATTTT.

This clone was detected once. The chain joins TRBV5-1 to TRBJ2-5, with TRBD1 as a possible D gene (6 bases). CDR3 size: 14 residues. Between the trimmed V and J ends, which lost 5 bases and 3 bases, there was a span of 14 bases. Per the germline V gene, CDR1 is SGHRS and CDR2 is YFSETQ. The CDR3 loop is CASRSGQLEETQYF. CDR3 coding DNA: TGCGCCAGCAGATCAGGACAGCTTGAAGAGACCCAGTACTTC.

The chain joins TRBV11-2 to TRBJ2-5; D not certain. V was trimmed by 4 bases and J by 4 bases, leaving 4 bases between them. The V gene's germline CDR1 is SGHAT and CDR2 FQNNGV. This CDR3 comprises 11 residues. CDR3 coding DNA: TGTGCCAGCAGCTCGCTAGAGACCCAGTACTTC. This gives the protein CASSSLETQYF.

The CDR3 nucleotides read TGTGCCAGCAGTGCCCCTAGCGGGAGAAGGGCCCAGTACTTC. It translates to CASSAPSGRRAQYF. This chain connects TRBV28 to TRBJ2-5; 10 bases are shared with TRBD2. With 5 bases clipped from V and 9 bases from J, the junction kept 9 bases outside the gene matches. CDR1 is MDHEN, CDR2 SYDVKM, per germline. The CDR3 extends over 14 amino acids.